This T cell receptor beta chain was recorded in a study of T cells in tumors after PD-1 blockade. Study overall: No patient had prior checkpoint blockade, systemic immunosuppression, or radiotherapy within 4 weeks. A subset received ongoing vismodegib 150 mg daily alongside anti-PD-1 therapy. Tumor samples yielded 20 to 25-fold more depth than single-cell TCR sequencing. General study findings and limits: After therapy, most expanded exhausted CD8+ clones were absent pre-treatment, suggesting clonal replacement.

Turning to this clone: The antigen is undetermined.

Germline CDR1 SGHNT, CDR2 YYREEE (reference sequence). This CDR3 is 13 amino acids long. Trimming pared 4 bases from V and 4 bases from J, leaving 12 bases between. The table came from immunoSEQ multiplex PCR; TCRdb's copy has only in-frame clones and leaves some out. The sample lists about 13,000 clones, around 68% occurring once. The TCR originated in a human donor with cutaneous squamous cell carcinoma. This sequence joins TRBV5-4 and TRBJ2-7; D is perhaps TRBD1 (6 bases). The material was tumor tissue, obtained before anti-PD-1 treatment. The CDR3 protein is CASSAGQSYEQYF. The DNA for the CDR3 is TGTGCCAGCAGCGCAGGACAGTCGTACGAGCAGTACTTC.